The clone carrying this TCR beta chain was picked up a small number of times. This sample was included in a study of blood T cells in healthy people across ages. This CDR3 is 14 amino acids long. In germline, CDR1 is SEHNR, CDR2 FQNEAQ (reference sequence). V was trimmed by 5 bases and J by 4 bases, leaving 14 bases between them. A second PCR, run for 7 to 11 cycles, used a sample-barcoded 5' primer plus a J-beta primer mix. MiXCR, applied by TCRdb to the 5' RACE reads, yields one record per CDR3 protein. Of 750,000 to 950,000 distinct CDR3 sequences listed, 25% to 35% are singletons. The sample also formed part of further work on T cells of mothers and their children. That report notes: Second-round PCR products received sample barcodes and 2-4 random nucleotides from the M1S primer.

The TCR originated in a woman between 40 and 55 years old in good health. The chain employs TRBV7-9 and TRBJ2-5; D unresolved. Sequencing was done on a sample of blood. Here the CDR3 DNA reads TGTGCCAGCAGCCCACGTCGGCTCCCAGAGACCCAGTACTTC. This translates into CASSPRRLPETQYF.